One T cell receptor (beta chain) is described in this entry. The antigen remains undetermined. Assay used: immunoSEQ multiplex PCR; TCRdb lists only in-frame clones, some missing. The sample lists some 45,000 clones, 92% occurring once. This sample stems from a study of cytomegalovirus exposure and HLA in healthy donors. Study summary: The approximately 120 validation repertoires, a later analysis reported, used the same platform as the roughly 650 repertoires from the first cohort. Study-level points and caveats: Using the classifier, cytomegalovirus status was reportedly diagnosed with high specificity and sensitivity. Rarity marked most TCR sequences, yet some public TCRs occurred in many donors.

Germline V lookup: CDR1 MNHEY, CDR2 SMNVEV (reference sequence). V lost 5 bases and J 8 bases, leaving 18 bases between the germline ends. CDR3 length: 15 amino acids. This chain links TRBV27 with TRBJ1-4; the D gene is possibly TRBD1 (6 bases). Sequenced: PBMCs. The sequence derives from a man between 18 and 35 years old in good health and CMV-seronegative. The CDR3 sequence: CASSPSQGIGEKLFF. The CDR3, as DNA: TGTGCCAGCAGTCCCTCACAGGGAATCGGAGAAAAACTGTTTTTT.